This T cell receptor (beta chain) was recovered during a study of T cells after yellow fever vaccination (dated 2019 in TCRdb). Notes on the research overall: The SMART-Seq v4 Ultra Low Input RNA kit was used to prepare libraries from fractions with low cell numbers. To track T-cell clones before and after primary and booster YFV17D yellow fever vaccination, bulk TCR alpha and beta repertoires were sequenced longitudinally. Blood samples were taken at several timepoints before and after primary and secondary immunization, and bulk PBMC replicates and cell subsets were isolated. The cohort comprised two healthy male donors, one aged 18 to 29 and one aged 30 to 40 years.

Broad study findings and their caveats: After the booster, most clones that had expanded after primary vaccination were detected again (roughly 95% of CD4 and 70% to 90% of CD8), suggesting broad maintenance of memory. A small fraction of clonotypes showed up in both the CD4 and CD8 compartments, probably as a result of convergent recombination. Computational filtering was required because FACS-sorted repertoires could contain abundant contaminating clonotypes from the bulk population. Because the study included only a couple of donors, the extent to which the findings can be generalized is limited. The secondary T-cell response was found to be weaker but faster than the primary response, with a peak reached on day 5 rather than on day 15.

The CDR3 has 14 amino acids, counting the end cysteine and phenylalanine. Kept here is only the CDR3 DNA, which spans 42 bases and is read in frame from base 1. CDR1 GTSNPN and CDR2 SVGIG were looked up in the germline V gene (reference sequence). V is shortened by 2 bases, J by 3 bases, and the region joining them spans 14 bases. Regarding this clonotype: Its recognized antigen is unknown. No much larger clone is present one base from it, and per-base qualities are unavailable.

The intended sense of this specimen's treatment or condition label: live attenuated yellow fever vaccine strain. A standard Ficoll-Paque protocol was used to isolate PBMCs from peripheral blood. Dynabeads CD4 and CD8 positive selection kits were used to isolate CD4 and CD8 T-cell fractions. RNA was extracted with TriZol from bulk PBMCs, CD4 and CD8 fractions, and dextramer-positive and dextramer-negative fractions. Synthesis of TCR cDNA relied on 5'RACE template switching, a step that introduced a universal primer site along with unique molecular identifiers. Priming of cDNA synthesis was performed from both the TCR alpha and TCR beta constant segments. Library amplification used two PCR steps, and the second PCR step added sample barcodes and sequencing adapters. Libraries were sequenced on Illumina HiSeq 2500 (2x100 bp) or NovaSeq (2x150 bp). Regarding the original processing steps: Demultiplexing of reads and collapsing into UMI consensus sequences were performed with MIGEC, and V(D)J alignment was carried out with MiXCR. Vaccine-responding clonotypes were identified with edgeR using replicate PBMC samples, with FDR below 0.01 and a log2 fold change above 5 up to day 15 being required. CD4 or CD8 identity was assigned to each bulk clonotype according to whether the clonotype was present at higher abundance in the sequenced CD4 repertoire or the sequenced CD8 repertoire. TCRdb's own reprocessing of the public reads used fastp at Q25 and MiXCR and kept productive beta chains. Rows with a matching CDR3 protein are joined into one entry that keeps the most common DNA and genes. None of the V and J calls come from the authors' own analysis; TCRdb made them. The sample records roughly 240,000 distinct CDR3 sequences, 6.5% to 7.5% of which are singletons. Around 1% of the sample is in the top ten clones.

The sample consisted of CD4+ T cells sorted from PBMCs, taken on the day of the yellow fever booster vaccination. The chain couples TRBV30 to TRBJ2-7; the D call could be TRBD1 or TRBD2, with each sharing 5 bases. This TCR was sampled from a man aged 30-40 years who received the YFV17D yellow fever vaccine. The CDR3 amino acid sequence is: CAWSFGTYLYEQYF. At the DNA level, the sequence is TGTGCCTGGAGTTTTGGGACCTACCTCTACGAGCAGTACTTC. Reference TRBV30 and TRBJ2-7 genes cover what lies past the CDR3, so the full variable domain is SQTIHQWPATLVQPVGSPLSLECTVEGTSNPNLYWYRQAAGRGLQLLFYSVGIGQISSEVPQNLSASRPQDRQFILSSKKLLLSDSGFYLCAWSFGTYLYEQYFGPGTRLTVT.